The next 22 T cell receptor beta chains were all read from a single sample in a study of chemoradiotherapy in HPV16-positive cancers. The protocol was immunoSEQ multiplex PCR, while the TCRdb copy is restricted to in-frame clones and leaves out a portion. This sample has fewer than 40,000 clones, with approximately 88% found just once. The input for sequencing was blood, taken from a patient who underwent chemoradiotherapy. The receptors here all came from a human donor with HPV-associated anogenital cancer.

The CDR3 sequence: CASIPGLTTDTQYF. DNA of the CDR3: TGTGCCAGCATTCCGGGGCTCACCACAGATACGCAGTATTTT. This chain joins TRBV2 and TRBJ2-3, with D perhaps given as TRBD1 or TRBD2 (5 bases each). Germline CDR1 and CDR2: SNHLY and FYNNEI. V was trimmed by 7 bases and J by 2 bases, leaving 13 bases between them. The CDR3 contains 14 residues. Full variable domain (rest looked up from reference TRBV2 and TRBJ2-3): EPEVTQTPSHQVTQMGQEVILRCVPISNHLYFYWYRQILGQKVEFLVSFYNNEISEKSEIFDDQFSVERPDGSNFTLKIRSTKLEDSAMYFCASIPGLTTDTQYFGPGTRLTVL.

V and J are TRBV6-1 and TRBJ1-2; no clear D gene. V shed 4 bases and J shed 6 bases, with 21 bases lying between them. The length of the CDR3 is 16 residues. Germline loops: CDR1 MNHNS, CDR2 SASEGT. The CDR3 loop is CASSVVSRASPDGYTF. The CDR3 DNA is TGTGCCAGCAGTGTAGTAAGTCGGGCGTCCCCCGATGGCTACACCTTC.

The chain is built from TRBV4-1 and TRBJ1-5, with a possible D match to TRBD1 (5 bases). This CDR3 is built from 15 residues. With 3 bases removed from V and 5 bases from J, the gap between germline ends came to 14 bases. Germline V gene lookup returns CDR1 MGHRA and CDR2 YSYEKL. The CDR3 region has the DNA TGCGCCAGCAGCCACCTGGGGGAGGGCCATCAGCCCCAGCATTTT. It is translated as CASSHLGEGHQPQHF.

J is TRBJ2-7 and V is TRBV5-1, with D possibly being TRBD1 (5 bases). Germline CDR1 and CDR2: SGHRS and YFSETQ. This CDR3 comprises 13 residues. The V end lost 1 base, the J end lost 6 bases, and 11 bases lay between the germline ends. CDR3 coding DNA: TGCGCCAGCAGCTTGCCAGGGTCTTCCGAGCAGTACTTC. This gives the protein CASSLPGSSEQYF.

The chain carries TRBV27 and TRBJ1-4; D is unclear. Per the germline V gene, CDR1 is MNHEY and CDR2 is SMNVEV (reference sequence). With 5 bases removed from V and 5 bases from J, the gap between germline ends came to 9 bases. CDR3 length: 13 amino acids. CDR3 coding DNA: TGTGCCAGCAGTCCGCGATTCAATGAAAAACTGTTTTTT. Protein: CASSPRFNEKLFF.

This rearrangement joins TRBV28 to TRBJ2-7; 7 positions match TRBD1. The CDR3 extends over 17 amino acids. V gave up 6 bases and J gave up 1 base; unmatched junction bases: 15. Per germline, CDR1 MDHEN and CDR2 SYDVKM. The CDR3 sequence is CASSPIRQGLYSYEQYF. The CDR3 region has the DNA TGTGCCAGCAGCCCCATAAGACAGGGTCTCTATTCCTACGAGCAGTACTTC.

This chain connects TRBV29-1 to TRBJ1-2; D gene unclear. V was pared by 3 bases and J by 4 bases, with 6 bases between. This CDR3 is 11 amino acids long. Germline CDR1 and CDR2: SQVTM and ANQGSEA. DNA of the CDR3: TGCAGCGTTGAGGAGGGCTATGGCTACACCTTC. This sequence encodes CSVEEGYGYTF.

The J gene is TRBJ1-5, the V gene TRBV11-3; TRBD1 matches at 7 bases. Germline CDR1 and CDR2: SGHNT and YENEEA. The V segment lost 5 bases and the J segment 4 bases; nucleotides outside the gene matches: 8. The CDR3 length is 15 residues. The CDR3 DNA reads TGTGCCAGCAGCGACAGACAGGGAAGGAATCAGCCCCAGCATTTT. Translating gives CASSDRQGRNQPQHF.

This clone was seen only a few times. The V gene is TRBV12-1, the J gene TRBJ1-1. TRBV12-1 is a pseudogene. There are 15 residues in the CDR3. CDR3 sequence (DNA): TGTGCCAGCAGCACTAATCGAGGTAAGGCCACTGAAGCTTTCTTT. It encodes CASSTNRGKATEAFF.

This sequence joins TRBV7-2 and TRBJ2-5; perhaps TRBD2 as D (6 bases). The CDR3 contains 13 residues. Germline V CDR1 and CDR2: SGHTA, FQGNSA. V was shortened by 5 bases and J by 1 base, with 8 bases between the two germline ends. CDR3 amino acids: CASSLSGQETQYF. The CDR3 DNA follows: TGTGCCAGCAGCCTTAGCGGCCAAGAGACCCAGTACTTC.

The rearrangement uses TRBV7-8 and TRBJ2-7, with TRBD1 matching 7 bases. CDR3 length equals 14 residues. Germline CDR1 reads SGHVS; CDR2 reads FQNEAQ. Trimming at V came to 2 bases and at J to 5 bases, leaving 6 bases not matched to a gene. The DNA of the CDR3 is TGTGCCAGCAGCTTATACGACAGGGTCAACGAGCAGTACTTC. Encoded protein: CASSLYDRVNEQYF. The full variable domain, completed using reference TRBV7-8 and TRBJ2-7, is GAGVSQSPRYKVAKRGQDVALRCDPISGHVSLFWYQQALGQGPEFLTYFQNEAQLDKSGLPSDRFFAERPEGSVSTLKIQRTQQEDSAVYLCASSLYDRVNEQYFGPGTRLTVT.

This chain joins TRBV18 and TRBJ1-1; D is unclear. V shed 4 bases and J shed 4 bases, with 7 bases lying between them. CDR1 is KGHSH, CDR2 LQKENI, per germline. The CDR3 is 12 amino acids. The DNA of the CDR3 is TGTGCCAGCTCACGTAGTGTCACTGAAGCTTTCTTT. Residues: CASSRSVTEAFF.

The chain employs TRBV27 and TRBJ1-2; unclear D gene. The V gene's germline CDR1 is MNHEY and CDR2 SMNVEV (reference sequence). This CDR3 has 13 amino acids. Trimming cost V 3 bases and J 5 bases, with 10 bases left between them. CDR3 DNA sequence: TGTGCCAGCAGTTTGGTTGAGGGATATGGCTACACCTTC. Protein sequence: CASSLVEGYGYTF.

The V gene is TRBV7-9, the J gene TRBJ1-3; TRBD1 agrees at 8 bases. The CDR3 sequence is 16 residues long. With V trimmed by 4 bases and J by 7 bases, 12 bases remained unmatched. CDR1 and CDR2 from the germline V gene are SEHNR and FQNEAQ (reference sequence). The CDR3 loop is CASSSGQAAGRNTIYF. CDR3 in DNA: TGTGCCAGCAGCTCGGGACAGGCGGCGGGGCGTAACACCATATATTTT.

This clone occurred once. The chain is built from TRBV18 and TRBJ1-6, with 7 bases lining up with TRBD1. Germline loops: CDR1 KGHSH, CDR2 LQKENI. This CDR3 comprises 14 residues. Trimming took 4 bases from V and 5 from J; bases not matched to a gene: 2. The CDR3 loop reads CASSHDRDNSPLHF. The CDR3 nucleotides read TGTGCCAGCTCACACGACAGGGATAATTCACCCCTCCACTTT.

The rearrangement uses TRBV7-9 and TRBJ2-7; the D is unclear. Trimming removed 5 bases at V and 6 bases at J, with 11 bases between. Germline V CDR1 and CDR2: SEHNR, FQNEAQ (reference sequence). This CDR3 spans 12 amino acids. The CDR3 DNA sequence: TGTGCCAGCAGCCCGGACCGCGGCGAGCAGTACTTC. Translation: CASSPDRGEQYF.

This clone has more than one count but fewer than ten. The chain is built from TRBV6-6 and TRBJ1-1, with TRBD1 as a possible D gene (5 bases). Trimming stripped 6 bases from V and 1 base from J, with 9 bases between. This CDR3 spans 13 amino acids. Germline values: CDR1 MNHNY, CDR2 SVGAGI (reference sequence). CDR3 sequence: CASRDIRNTEAFF. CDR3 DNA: TGTGCCAGCAGGGACATAAGGAACACTGAAGCTTTCTTT.

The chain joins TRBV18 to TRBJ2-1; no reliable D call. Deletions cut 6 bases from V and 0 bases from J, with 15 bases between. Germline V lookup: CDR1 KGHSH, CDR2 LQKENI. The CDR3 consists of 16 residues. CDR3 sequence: CASSPSVPSSYNEQFF. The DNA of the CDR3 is TGTGCCAGCTCCCCTTCTGTCCCAAGCTCCTACAATGAGCAGTTCTTC.

As DNA, the CDR3 is TGTGCCAGCTCATCTAGCGGGGGGATCAATGAGCAGTTCTTC. Amino acids: CASSSSGGINEQFF. The chain employs TRBV18 and TRBJ2-1; 11 bases agree with TRBD2. Germline values: CDR1 KGHSH, CDR2 LQKENI. This CDR3 has 14 residues. Trimming removed 5 bases from V and 6 bases from J; junction bases left unmatched: 3.

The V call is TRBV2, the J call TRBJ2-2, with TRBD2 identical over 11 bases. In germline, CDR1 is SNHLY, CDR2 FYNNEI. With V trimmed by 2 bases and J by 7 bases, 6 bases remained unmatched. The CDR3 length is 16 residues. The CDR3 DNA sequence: TGTGCCAGCAGTGAAACTAGCGGGAGTCCCAACGGGGAGCTGTTTTTT. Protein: CASSETSGSPNGELFF. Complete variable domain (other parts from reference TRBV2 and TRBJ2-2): EPEVTQTPSHQVTQMGQEVILRCVPISNHLYFYWYRQILGQKVEFLVSFYNNEISEKSEIFDDQFSVERPDGSNFTLKIRSTKLEDSAMYFCASSETSGSPNGELFFGEGSRLTVL.

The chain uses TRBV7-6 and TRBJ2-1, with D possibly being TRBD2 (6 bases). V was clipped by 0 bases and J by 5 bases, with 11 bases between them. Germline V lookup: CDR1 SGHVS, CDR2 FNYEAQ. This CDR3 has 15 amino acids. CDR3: CASSLAGTSDNEQFF. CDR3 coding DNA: TGTGCCAGCAGCTTAGCCGGGACTTCGGACAATGAGCAGTTCTTC.

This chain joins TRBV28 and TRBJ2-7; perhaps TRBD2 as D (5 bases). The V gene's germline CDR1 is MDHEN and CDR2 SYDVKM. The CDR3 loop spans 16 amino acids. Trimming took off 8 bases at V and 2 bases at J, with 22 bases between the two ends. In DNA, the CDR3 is TGTGCCAGCTGCCGATACGTCGCGGGCGTAGCCTACGAGCAGTACTTC. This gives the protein CASCRYVAGVAYEQYF.